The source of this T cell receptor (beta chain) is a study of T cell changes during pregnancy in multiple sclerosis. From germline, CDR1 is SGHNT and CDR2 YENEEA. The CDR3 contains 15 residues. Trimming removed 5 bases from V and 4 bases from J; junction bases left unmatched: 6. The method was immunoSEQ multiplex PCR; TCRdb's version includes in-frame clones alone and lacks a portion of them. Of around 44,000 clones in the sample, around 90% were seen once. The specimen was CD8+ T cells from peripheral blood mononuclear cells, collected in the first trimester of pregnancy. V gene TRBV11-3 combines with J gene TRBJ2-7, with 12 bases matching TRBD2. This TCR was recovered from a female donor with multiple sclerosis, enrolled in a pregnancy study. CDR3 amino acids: CASSQGLAGYYEQYF. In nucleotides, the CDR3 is TGTGCCAGCAGCCAGGGACTAGCGGGCTATTACGAGCAGTACTTC.